This TCR beta chain emerged from a study of blood T cell repertoires in COVID-19. Germline assignment: CDR1 SGHNT and CDR2 YYREEE (reference sequence). The trim removed 4 bases at V and 9 bases at J, leaving 11 bases unmatched. The CDR3 covers 14 residues. The protocol was immunoSEQ multiplex PCR, while the TCRdb copy is restricted to in-frame clones and leaves out a portion. The sample comprises over 150,000 clones, about 90% of which are singletons, and around 21% rests with the top ten. Source material: peripheral blood. The origin of this receptor is a man aged 70 or older with active or convalescent COVID-19. The genes are TRBV5-4 and TRBJ2-5; 8 bases line up with TRBD2. CDR3 in DNA: TGTGCCAGCAGCCCCGGCGGGGGGAGGAAGCCCCAGTACTTC. This translates into CASSPGGGRKPQYF.